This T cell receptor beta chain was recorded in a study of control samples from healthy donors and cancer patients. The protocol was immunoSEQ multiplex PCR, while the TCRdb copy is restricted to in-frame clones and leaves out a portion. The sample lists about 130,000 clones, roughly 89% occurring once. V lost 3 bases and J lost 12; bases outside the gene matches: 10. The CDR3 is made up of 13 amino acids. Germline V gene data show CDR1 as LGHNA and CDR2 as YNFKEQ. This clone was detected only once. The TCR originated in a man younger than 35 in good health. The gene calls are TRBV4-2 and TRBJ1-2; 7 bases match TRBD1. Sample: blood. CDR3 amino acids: CASSQTGINSHTF. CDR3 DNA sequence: TGTGCCAGCAGCCAGACAGGGATAAACTCCCACACCTTC.